The clone carrying this T cell receptor gamma chain has only a few counts. This DNA's translation differs at residue 8 from TCRdb's protein, which comes from a much larger clone; a read error is likely, and the protein shown is translated from the DNA. The CDR3 spans 12 residues. From germline, CDR1 is GITISATS and CDR2 ISYDGTV (reference sequence). V dropped 3 bases and J dropped 10; count of bases not matched to a gene: 9. This sample was included in a study of γδ T cells in repeated Plasmodium falciparum infection. Turning to the study itself: Each infection was followed by sampling at 21 days, plus baseline and some pre-infection draws.

TCRdb applied CATT to the multiplex PCR reads for clone calling. Here the sample spans 13,000 to 15,000 gamma-chain clones, 1.6% being singletons. Gammadelta T cells were flow-sorted from PBMC into Vgamma9/Vdelta2+ and Vdelta2-negative populations for bulk analysis. The clonotype was recovered from a pool of human donors (malaria-infected and uninfected, not separated). Sequencing was performed on gamma-delta T cells from blood. This chain connects TRGV9 to TRGJ1 or TRGJ2. As TCRdb names no J gene, one was assigned here on the basis of a DNA match to germline. CDR3 sequence: CALWENYEKKLF. The CDR3 DNA reads as TGTGCCTTGTGGGAGAATTATGAGAAGAAACTCTTT.